This passage covers 8 T cell receptor beta chains from one sample sequenced in a study of vaccination effects on CD4 cells after COVID-19. Expansion with viral peptide pools was applied to antigen-specific CD4+ T cells by the ViraFEST assay prior to sequencing. With roughly 9 days of culture completed, CD4+ T cells were isolated. Each person got two doses of an mRNA SARS-CoV-2 vaccine, BNT162b2 or mRNA-1273. Assay: immunoSEQ multiplex PCR; the TCRdb copy retains only in-frame clones and omits some. The repertoire holds 28,000 or so clones, with roughly 85% as singletons. These receptors have no identified antigens. The input for sequencing was CD4+ T cells from PBMCs cultured with HCoV-NL63 spike peptides, taken after COVID-19 vaccination. The receptors were sampled from a human donor who received a COVID-19 vaccine. Some clones in this sample may be carry-over from other donors' samples.

The rearrangement uses TRBV2 and TRBJ2-6; D is unresolved. This CDR3 contains 15 residues. Germline V gene data show CDR1 as SNHLY and CDR2 as FYNNEI. The ends were cut back, 7 bases at V and 2 bases at J, with 12 bases in the middle. The CDR3 here is CASKSGLAGANVLTF. CDR3 in DNA: TGTGCCAGCAAATCCGGCCTGGCTGGGGCCAACGTCCTGACTTTC.

The chain joins TRBV28 to TRBJ2-6; tentatively, D is TRBD1 (6 bases). CDR1 is MDHEN, CDR2 SYDVKM, per germline. The CDR3 has 15 residues. V was clipped by 4 bases and J by 2 bases, with 9 bases between them. CDR3 in DNA: TGTGCCAGCAGTTCCAGGGGAACTGGGGCCAACGTCCTGACTTTC. Its translation is CASSSRGTGANVLTF.

By its share, this clone is medium-sized (0.01 to 0.1%). The chain recombines TRBV7-2 with TRBJ2-3; a weak D match, TRBD1 (5 bases). Germline assignment: CDR1 SGHTA and CDR2 FQGNSA. Deletions cut 5 bases from V and 0 bases from J, with 12 bases between. CDR3 size: 15 residues. CDR3 loop: CASSDSYLSTDTQYF. The CDR3 coding sequence is TGTGCCAGCAGCGACAGCTACCTTAGCACAGATACGCAGTATTTT.

CDR3 residues: CASNPAGDRAYNEQFF. The CDR3 nucleotides are TGTGCCAGCAACCCCGCAGGGGACAGAGCCTACAATGAGCAGTTCTTC. The chain employs TRBV28 and TRBJ2-1; 7 nucleotides line up with TRBD1. This CDR3 spans 16 amino acids. V was clipped by 7 bases and J by 2 bases; unmatched bases: 11. Germline V gene sequence: CDR1 MDHEN, CDR2 SYDVKM.

The count of this clone is one. The chain joins TRBV27 to TRBJ2-7; TRBD1 matches at 11 bases. The CDR3 has 15 residues. J was trimmed by 5 bases and V by 4 bases; bases with no gene match: 7. Germline V lookup: CDR1 MNHEY, CDR2 SMNVEV (reference sequence). The CDR3: CASSSLGTGGHEQYV. The CDR3 DNA follows: TGTGCCAGCAGTTCCCTAGGGACAGGGGGACACGAGCAGTACGTC.

The rearrangement joins TRBV18 to TRBJ1-2, with TRBD1 matching 7 bases. The CDR3 contains 15 residues. Germline V gene lookup returns CDR1 KGHSH and CDR2 LQKENI. J gave up 4 bases and V 2 bases, and 7 bases lay outside the gene matches. For the CDR3, the DNA is TGTGCCAGCTCACCAGACAGGGAGGGGTCCTATGGCTACACCTTC. It is translated as CASSPDREGSYGYTF.

The CDR3 region is CASTGRSFVGGKTDTQYF. CDR3 DNA sequence: TGTGCCAGCACCGGAAGGTCGTTTGTGGGGGGGAAAACAGATACGCAGTATTTT. This chain joins TRBV2 and TRBJ2-3; 7 bases are shared with TRBD2. The CDR3 length is 18 residues. Looked up from germline, CDR1 is SNHLY and CDR2 is FYNNEI. J lost 3 bases, V lost 7 bases, and 19 bases had no gene match. Together with reference TRBV2 and TRBJ2-3, the CDR3 gives the full variable domain: EPEVTQTPSHQVTQMGQEVILRCVPISNHLYFYWYRQILGQKVEFLVSFYNNEISEKSEIFDDQFSVERPDGSNFTLKIRSTKLEDSAMYFCASTGRSFVGGKTDTQYFGPGTRLTVL.

The chain carries TRBV7-9 and TRBJ1-5, with D possibly being TRBD1 (5 bases). V was pared by 1 base and J by 0 bases, with 16 bases between. The germline gives CDR1 SEHNR, CDR2 FQNEAQ (reference sequence). CDR3 length equals 18 residues. The CDR3 reads CASSLEGETANSNQPQHF. The DNA of the CDR3 is TGTGCCAGCAGCTTAGAGGGCGAGACAGCTAATAGCAATCAGCCCCAGCATTTT. Full variable domain (rest looked up from reference TRBV7-9 and TRBJ1-5): DTGVSQNPRHKITKRGQNVTFRCDPISEHNRLYWYRQTLGQGPEFLTYFQNEAQLEKSRLLSDRFSAERPKGSFSTLEIQRTEQGDSAMYLCASSLEGETANSNQPQHFGDGTRLSIL.